The next 30 T cell receptor beta chains were all read from a single sample in a study of T cell changes during pregnancy in multiple sclerosis. Assay used: immunoSEQ multiplex PCR; TCRdb lists only in-frame clones, some missing. The sample lists fewer than 25,000 clones, roughly 88% occurring once. The sequencing used CD8+ T cells from peripheral blood mononuclear cells, collected in the third trimester of pregnancy. The source is a female donor in good health, enrolled as a control in a pregnancy study.

J is TRBJ2-1 and V is TRBV5-6; a weak D match, TRBD2 (5 bases). The V and J ends lost 3 bases and 10 bases respectively, with 11 bases between them. Germline V CDR1 and CDR2: SGHDT, YYEEEE. The CDR3 has 12 amino acids. The CDR3 loop reads CASSWTGGEQFF. The CDR3 nucleotides are TGTGCCAGCAGCTGGACCGGCGGGGAGCAGTTCTTC.

The chain has TRBV29-1 and TRBJ1-1; tentatively, D is TRBD1 (5 bases). CDR3 length equals 14 residues. The V gene's germline CDR1 is SQVTM and CDR2 ANQGSEA. The germline V and J ends were trimmed by 0 bases and 4 bases, with 12 bases remaining between them. CDR3 nucleotide sequence: TGCAGCGTTGAAGATCAACTGGGGGGCACTGAAGCTTTCTTT. Translating it yields CSVEDQLGGTEAFF.

The chain couples TRBV4-1 to TRBJ2-7; D remains unclear. Germline CDR1 reads MGHRA; CDR2 reads YSYEKL. CDR3 length equals 16 residues. Between the trimmed V and J ends, which lost 0 bases and 0 bases, there was a span of 12 bases. DNA for the CDR3: TGCGCCAGCAGCCAAGATAGAGGCGGCACCTCCTACGAGCAGTACTTC. The encoded protein is CASSQDRGGTSYEQYF.

The rearrangement uses TRBV7-2 and TRBJ2-7, with 7 bases that match TRBD1. V shed 8 bases and J 2 bases; nucleotides not matched to a gene: 12. The V gene's germline CDR1 is SGHTA and CDR2 FQGNSA. The CDR3 has 15 residues. The CDR3 sequence: CASALGQSPAYEQYF. CDR3 nucleotides: TGTGCCAGCGCCCTGGGACAGTCACCCGCCTACGAGCAGTACTTC.

This clone has more than one count but fewer than ten. This sequence joins TRBV18 and TRBJ2-2; 8 nucleotides line up with TRBD1. Looked up from germline, CDR1 is KGHSH and CDR2 is LQKENI. V shed 1 base and J 1 base; nucleotides not matched to a gene: 2. This CDR3 is built from 16 residues. Written as DNA, the CDR3 is TGTGCCAGCTCACCACAAGGGACAGGGAACACCGGGGAGCTGTTTTTT. Protein product: CASSPQGTGNTGELFF.

This chain uses TRBV27 with TRBJ2-1, with D maybe TRBD2 (7 bases). V lost 11 bases to trimming and J lost 8 bases, with 19 bases between them. Per the germline V gene, CDR1 is MNHEY and CDR2 is SMNVEV (reference sequence). The CDR3 runs to 13 residues. The CDR3 loop reads CAARGGYGDEQFF. The CDR3 DNA follows: TGTGCCGCAAGGGGGGGCTACGGTGATGAGCAGTTCTTC.

The chain uses TRBV19 and TRBJ1-6, with 8 bases lining up with TRBD1. Germline V gives CDR1 LNHDA, CDR2 SQIVND (reference sequence). The junction had 9 bases not matched to a gene; V was cut back by 10 bases and J by 7 bases. This CDR3 has 14 amino acids. The CDR3 sequence is CAISDRAKNSPLHF. The CDR3 coding sequence is TGTGCCATCTCGGACAGGGCCAAGAATTCACCCCTCCACTTT. The full variable domain, rest sourced from reference TRBV19 and TRBJ1-6, is DGGITQSPKYLFRKEGQNVTLSCEQNLNHDAMYWYRQDPGQGLRLIYYSQIVNDFQKGDIAEGYSVSREKKESFPLTVTSAQKNPTAFYLCAISDRAKNSPLHFGNGTRLTVT.

The J gene is TRBJ1-4, the V gene TRBV6-5; no clear D gene. This CDR3 contains 16 residues. The V gene's germline CDR1 is MNHEY and CDR2 SVGAGI. V dropped 4 bases and J dropped 2 bases, with 14 bases sitting between them. The CDR3 region has the DNA TGTGCCAGCAGTTTCGAGTCGGGGTTTACTAATGAAAAACTGTTTTTT. Amino acid sequence: CASSFESGFTNEKLFF.

J is TRBJ2-7 and V is TRBV14; D may be TRBD1 (5 bases). Germline assignment: CDR1 SGHDN and CDR2 FVKESK. Trimming left V 2 bases short and J 0 bases short, with 11 bases between. The length of the CDR3 is 15 residues. The CDR3 DNA sequence: TGTGCCAGCAGCCAAAAGGGGTCCCTCTCCTACGAGCAGTACTTC. It yields the protein CASSQKGSLSYEQYF. The full variable domain, with the rest looked up from reference TRBV14 and TRBJ2-7, is EAGVTQFPSHSVIEKGQTVTLRCDPISGHDNLYWYRRVMGKEIKFLLHFVKESKQDESGMPNNRFLAERTGGTYSTLKVQPAELEDSGVYFCASSQKGSLSYEQYFGPGTRLTVT.

By sample fraction, this clone is medium-sized. The V gene is TRBV2, the J gene TRBJ1-2; 9 positions agree with TRBD1. The CDR3 runs to 15 residues. V shed 0 bases, J shed 8 bases, and the junction held 7 bases outside the gene matches. Germline-derived CDR1 and CDR2 are SNHLY and FYNNEI. The CDR3 DNA is TGTGCCAGCAGTGAAGCAGGGACAGGGCGGGAGGGCTACACCTTC. Translating gives CASSEAGTGREGYTF.

The CDR3 protein is CASSQEKTSGGTDTQYF. CDR3 in DNA: TGTGCCAGCAGCCAAGAGAAGACTAGCGGGGGCACAGATACGCAGTATTTT. This rearrangement joins TRBV14 to TRBJ2-3, with TRBD2 identical over 11 bases. The CDR3 is 17 amino acids. The germline V gene has CDR1 SGHDN and CDR2 FVKESK. Unmatched junction bases numbered 3, after V lost 0 bases and J lost 1 base.

CDR3 DNA: TGTGCCAGCAGCGCAGGGAAGACGGGTGATGAAGCTTTCTTT. Its protein product is CASSAGKTGDEAFF. The chain couples TRBV9 to TRBJ1-1; a weak D match, TRBD1 (5 bases). Germline V lookup: CDR1 SGDLS, CDR2 YYNGEE. This CDR3 spans 14 amino acids. V was clipped by 3 bases and J by 7 bases, with 16 bases between them.

This clone has a single count. V usage is TRBV7-2 and J usage is TRBJ2-1; D is ambiguous. With 2 bases removed from V and 8 bases from J, the gap between germline ends came to 7 bases. The CDR3 spans 12 residues. Germline lookup yields CDR1 SGHTA and CDR2 FQGNSA. DNA for the CDR3: TGTGCCAGCAGCTTAAGAGATTATGAGCAGTTCTTC. Translating it yields CASSLRDYEQFF.

V is TRBV2 and J is TRBJ1-1; 7 bases are shared with TRBD1. The CDR3 runs 12 residues. V was clipped by 6 bases and J by 5 bases; unmatched bases: 3. The V gene's germline CDR1 is SNHLY and CDR2 FYNNEI. CDR3 nucleotides: TGTGCCAGCAGAGGGGGCGCGACTGAAGCTTTCTTT. The encoded protein is CASRGGATEAFF.

The rearrangement links TRBV5-1 to TRBJ2-1; 12 bases match TRBD2. The V gene end was trimmed by 3 bases and the J gene end by 5 bases; junction bases not matched to a gene: 6. The germline gives CDR1 SGHRS, CDR2 YFSETQ. The CDR3 loop spans 16 amino acids. In DNA form, the CDR3 reads TGCGCCAGCAGCTCGACGACTAGCGGGGGAGACAATGAGCAGTTCTTC. Translating it yields CASSSTTSGGDNEQFF.

This clone turned up a few times. This chain connects TRBV4-1 to TRBJ1-5; D is possibly TRBD1 (5 bases). The ends were cut back, 5 bases at V and 3 bases at J, with 11 bases in the middle. Germline CDR1 reads MGHRA; CDR2 reads YSYEKL. This CDR3 is 14 amino acids long. The CDR3 DNA reads as TGCGCCAGCAGCTCGGGGACTCCCAATCAGCCCCAGCATTTT. This gives the protein CASSSGTPNQPQHF.

V and J are TRBV14 and TRBJ1-6; 7 positions match TRBD1. The CDR3 extends over 16 amino acids. CDR1 and CDR2 (germline): SGHDN, FVKESK. The J segment lost 3 bases and the V segment lost 0 bases, leaving 2 bases of the junction unmatched. The CDR3 DNA is TGTGCCAGCAGCCAAGATCGGGACAGCTATAATTCACCCCTCCACTTT. Its protein is CASSQDRDSYNSPLHF.

The chain carries TRBV9 and TRBJ2-1, with D perhaps TRBD2 (5 bases). From germline, CDR1 is SGDLS and CDR2 YYNGEE. The CDR3 is 14 residues long. Trimming took off 3 bases at V and 4 bases at J, with 11 bases between the two ends. The CDR3 nucleotides read TGTGCCAGCAGCGCCTTAGCGACTTACAATGAGCAGTTCTTC. It specifies CASSALATYNEQFF. The full variable domain, completed using reference TRBV9 and TRBJ2-1, is DSGVTQTPKHLITATGQRVTLRCSPRSGDLSVYWYQQSLDQGLQFLIQYYNGEERAKGNILERFSAQQFPDLHSELNLSSLELGDSALYFCASSALATYNEQFFGPGTRLTVL.

This clone is a singleton in its sample. The V call is TRBV5-8, the J call TRBJ2-7; the D gene is possibly TRBD2 (6 bases). The V end lost 0 bases, the J end lost 1 base, and 17 bases lay between the germline ends. Germline V gene lookup returns CDR1 SGHTS and CDR2 YDEGEE. This CDR3 has 17 amino acids. CDR3 coding DNA: TGTGCCAGCAGCTTGGATATGGTGGGACTTCAATCCTACGAGCAGTACTTC. This gives the protein CASSLDMVGLQSYEQYF.

The rearrangement joins TRBV4-2 to TRBJ2-5; 15 bases agree with TRBD2. The CDR3 totals 15 residues. Germline V gene sequence: CDR1 LGHNA, CDR2 YNFKEQ. The V and J ends lost 6 bases and 2 bases, in that order; junction bases with no gene match: 1. In nucleotides, the CDR3 is TGTGCCAGCAGGGGGACTAGCGGGGGGCAAGAGACCCAGTACTTC. Encoded protein: CASRGTSGGQETQYF.

The chain is built from TRBV7-9 and TRBJ2-7, with 8 bases fitting TRBD2. The trim removed 5 bases at V and 4 bases at J, leaving 4 bases unmatched. CDR3 length: 13 residues. In germline, CDR1 is SEHNR, CDR2 FQNEAQ (reference sequence). The CDR3 bases are TGTGCCAGCAGCCCACCGGGGGGGTACGAGCAGTACTTC. It specifies CASSPPGGYEQYF.

V gene TRBV6-4 combines with J gene TRBJ2-6; 7 nucleotides align to TRBD1. Germline V gene lookup returns CDR1 MRHNA and CDR2 SNTAGT. The ends lost 3 bases at V and 0 bases at J; junction bases unmatched: 2. This CDR3 comprises 16 residues. Written as DNA, the CDR3 is TGTGCCAGCAGTGAAACAGGGGCCTCTGGGGCCAACGTCCTGACTTTC. The encoded protein is CASSETGASGANVLTF.

The chain carries TRBV27 and TRBJ1-6, with no clear D. This CDR3 has 16 amino acids. V was shortened by 6 bases and J by 7 bases, with 19 bases between the two germline ends. The germline gives CDR1 MNHEY, CDR2 SMNVEV (reference sequence). In DNA form, the CDR3 reads TGTGCCAGCAGGAAACTTTGGACGGAGGAAAATTCACCCCTCCACTTT. It translates to CASRKLWTEENSPLHF.

J is TRBJ2-2 and V is TRBV9; D unresolved. Germline V CDR1 and CDR2: SGDLS, YYNGEE. V was trimmed by 5 bases and J by 5 bases, leaving 4 bases between them. The CDR3 has 11 amino acids. The CDR3 DNA is TGTGCCAGCAGTTTAACCGGGGAGCTGTTTTTT. Translation gives CASSLTGELFF.

This CDR3 is CATSQALRDSQRTQETQYF. The CDR3 DNA reads as TGTGCCACCAGTCAAGCGTTGAGGGACAGTCAACGCACACAAGAGACCCAGTACTTC. The V call is TRBV15, the J call TRBJ2-5; 7 bases align to TRBD1. The CDR3 totals 19 residues. From germline, CDR1 is LNHNV and CDR2 YYDKDF (reference sequence). V gave up 6 bases and J gave up 2 bases; unmatched junction bases: 21.

The chain has TRBV15 and TRBJ2-7; 9 bases fit TRBD1. Germline V gene sequence: CDR1 LNHNV, CDR2 YYDKDF (reference sequence). V dropped 5 bases and J dropped 5; count of bases not matched to a gene: 1. This CDR3 spans 12 amino acids. The DNA for the CDR3 is TGTGCCACCAGCGGGGACAGGGACGAGCAGTACTTC. Translation: CATSGDRDEQYF.

The V gene is TRBV13, the J gene TRBJ1-2; D is uncertain. The CDR3 totals 14 residues. CDR1 PRHDT and CDR2 FYEKMQ come from the germline V gene (reference sequence). The V end was cut by 4 bases, the J end by 3 bases, with 12 bases between. The CDR3 bases are TGTGCCAGCAGCTCCCCTGAGCCTTACTATGGCTACACCTTC. The encoded protein is CASSSPEPYYGYTF.

The V and J genes are TRBV9 and TRBJ2-2; unclear D gene. There are 15 residues in the CDR3. V was shortened by 2 bases and J by 3 bases, with 11 bases between the two germline ends. The germline CDR1 and CDR2 sequences are SGDLS and YYNGEE. CDR3 DNA sequence: TGTGCCAGCAGCGTTTCCCTAGACGACACCGGGGAGCTGTTTTTT. Amino acids: CASSVSLDDTGELFF.

The chain couples TRBV16 to TRBJ1-2; D gene uncertain. Trimming shortened V by 3 bases and J by 4 bases, and 6 bases separated the two germline ends. Germline V gene sequence: CDR1 KGHSY, CDR2 FQNENV. The CDR3 length is 12 residues. This CDR3 reads CASSHPGYGYTF. CDR3 bases: TGTGCCAGCAGCCACCCGGGCTATGGCTACACCTTC.

This chain uses TRBV9 with TRBJ2-2, with 10 nucleotides matching TRBD1. J was trimmed by 4 bases and V by 5 bases; bases with no gene match: 2. Germline CDR1 reads SGDLS; CDR2 reads YYNGEE. This CDR3 spans 14 amino acids. CDR3 coding DNA: TGTGCCAGCAGAGGACAGGGGGGCACCGGGGAGCTGTTTTTT. Its protein is CASRGQGGTGELFF.